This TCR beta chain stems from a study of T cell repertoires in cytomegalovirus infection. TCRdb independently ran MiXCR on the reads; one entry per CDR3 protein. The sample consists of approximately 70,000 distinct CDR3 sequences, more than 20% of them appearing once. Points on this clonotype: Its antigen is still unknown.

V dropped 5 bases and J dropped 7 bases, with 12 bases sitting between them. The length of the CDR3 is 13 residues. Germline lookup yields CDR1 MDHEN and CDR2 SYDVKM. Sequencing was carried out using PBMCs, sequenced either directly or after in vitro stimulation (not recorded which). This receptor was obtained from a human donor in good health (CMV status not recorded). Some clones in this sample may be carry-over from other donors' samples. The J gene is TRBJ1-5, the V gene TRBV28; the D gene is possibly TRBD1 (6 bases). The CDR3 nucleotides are TGTGCCAGCAGTAGTACAGGGTTACAGCCCCAGCATTTT. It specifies CASSSTGLQPQHF.